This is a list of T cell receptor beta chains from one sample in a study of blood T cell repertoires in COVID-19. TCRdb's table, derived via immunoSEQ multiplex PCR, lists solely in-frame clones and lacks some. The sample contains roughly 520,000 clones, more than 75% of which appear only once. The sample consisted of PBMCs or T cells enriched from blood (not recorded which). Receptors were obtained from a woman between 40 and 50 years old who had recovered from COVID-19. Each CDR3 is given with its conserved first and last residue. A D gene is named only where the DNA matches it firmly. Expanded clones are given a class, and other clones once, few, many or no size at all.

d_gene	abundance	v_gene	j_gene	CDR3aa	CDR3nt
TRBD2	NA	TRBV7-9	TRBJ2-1	CASSSFSGGSYNEQFF	TGTGCCAGCAGCTCGTTTAGCGGGGGGTCCTACAATGAGCAGTTCTTC
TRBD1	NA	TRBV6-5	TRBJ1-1	CASSLTGGGNTEAFF	TGTGCCAGCAGTCTGACAGGGGGGGGGAACACTGAAGCTTTCTTT
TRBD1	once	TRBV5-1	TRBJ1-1	CASAETPDRVNTEAFF	TGCGCCAGCGCCGAAACGCCGGACAGGGTGAACACTGAAGCTTTCTTT
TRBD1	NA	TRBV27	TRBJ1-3	CASSLTGGLSGNTIYF	TGTGCCAGCAGTTTGACAGGGGGCCTCTCTGGAAACACCATATATTTT
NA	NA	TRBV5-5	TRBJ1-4	CASSPGVGLLFF	TGTGCCAGCAGCCCGGGGGTGGGATTACTGTTTTTT
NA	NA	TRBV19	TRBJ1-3	CASSSPVAQGGTIYF	TGTGCCAGTAGTTCACCGGTGGCTCAGGGCGGCACCATATATTTT
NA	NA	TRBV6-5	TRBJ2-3	CASTKGGGTDTQYF	TGTGCCAGCACTAAGGGCGGGGGCACAGATACGCAGTATTTT
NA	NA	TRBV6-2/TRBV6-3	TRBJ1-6	CASSYSIWGRGSPLHF	TGTGCCAGCAGTTACTCGATATGGGGGCGAGGTTCACCCCTCCACTTT
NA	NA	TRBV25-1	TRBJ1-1	CASSDGLGSLEMNTEAFF	TGTGCCAGCAGTGATGGACTCGGCTCTTTGGAGATGAACACTGAAGCTTTCTTT
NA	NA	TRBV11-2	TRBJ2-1	CASSLDPGLNSYNEQFF	TGTGCCAGCAGCTTAGATCCGGGTCTCAACTCCTACAATGAGCAGTTCTTC
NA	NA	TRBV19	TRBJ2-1	CASSPRLGVNEQFF	TGTGCCAGTAGTCCCCGACTAGGGGTCAATGAGCAGTTCTTC
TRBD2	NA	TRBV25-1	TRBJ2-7	CASSESGTRIYEQYF	TGTGCCAGCAGTGAATCCGGGACTAGAATTTACGAGCAGTACTTC
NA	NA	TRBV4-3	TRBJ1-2	CASSQEFGRGNGIHGYTF	TGCGCCAGCAGCCAAGAATTTGGGAGGGGCAATGGGATTCACGGCTACACCTTC
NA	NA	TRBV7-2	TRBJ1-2	CASSLVGSTEGYTF	TGTGCCAGCAGCTTAGTAGGCTCCACGGAGGGCTACACCTTC
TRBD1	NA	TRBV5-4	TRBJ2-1	CASSFAPTGEGDNEQFF	TGTGCCAGCAGCTTCGCTCCGACAGGGGAAGGGGACAATGAGCAGTTCTTC
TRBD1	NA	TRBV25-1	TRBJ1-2	CASSETGTGVNYGYTF	TGTGCCAGCAGTGAAACCGGGACAGGGGTTAACTATGGCTACACCTTC
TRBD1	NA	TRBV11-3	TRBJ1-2	CASSAGDRPYGYTF	TGTGCCAGCAGCGCGGGGGACAGGCCCTATGGCTACACCTTC
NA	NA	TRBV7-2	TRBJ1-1	CASSQGQNTEAFF	TGTGCCAGCAGCCAGGGACAAAACACTGAAGCTTTCTTT
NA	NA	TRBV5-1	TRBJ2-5	CASSFRRGPQETQYF	TGCGCCAGCAGCTTCAGGCGGGGGCCACAAGAGACCCAGTACTTC
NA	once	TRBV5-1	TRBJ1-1	CASSQQTGLNTEAFF	TGCGCCAGCAGCCAACAAACAGGGCTAAACACTGAAGCTTTCTTT
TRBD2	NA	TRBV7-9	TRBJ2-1	CASSPTSGKVSEQFF	TGTGCCAGCAGCCCTACTAGCGGGAAGGTGTCTGAGCAGTTCTTC
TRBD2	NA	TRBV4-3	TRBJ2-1	CASSQTPPAGGMYNEQFF	TGCGCCAGCAGCCAGACACCCCCAGCGGGAGGGATGTACAATGAGCAGTTCTTC
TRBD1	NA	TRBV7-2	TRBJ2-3	CASSSRTGGDTDTQYF	TGTGCCAGCAGCTCAAGGACAGGGGGGGACACAGATACGCAGTATTTT
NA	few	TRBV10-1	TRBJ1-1	CASSDRNTEAFF	TGCGCCAGCAGTGACAGGAACACTGAAGCTTTCTTT
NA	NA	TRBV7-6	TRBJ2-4	CASSLGVDSRKNIQYF	TGTGCCAGCAGCTTAGGTGTTGACAGCCGCAAAAACATTCAGTACTTC
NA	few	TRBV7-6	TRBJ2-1	CASSFDLAEQFF	TGTGCCAGCAGCTTCGACTTGGCTGAGCAGTTCTTC
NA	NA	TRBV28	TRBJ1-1	CASKQGWTEAFF	TGTGCCAGCAAACAGGGTTGGACTGAAGCTTTCTTT
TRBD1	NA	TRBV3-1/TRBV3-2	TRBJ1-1	CASVDTGGTSEAFF	TGTGCCAGCGTAGACACAGGGGGGACATCCGAAGCTTTCTTT
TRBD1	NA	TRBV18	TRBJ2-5	CASSPPGQGIRQTQYF	TGTGCCAGCTCTCCTCCGGGACAGGGTATTAGGCAGACCCAGTACTTC
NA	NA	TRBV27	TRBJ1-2	CASRLMRASNYGYTF	TGTGCCAGCAGACTCATGCGGGCTTCGAATTATGGCTACACCTTC
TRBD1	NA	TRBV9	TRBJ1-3	CASSVAGQGGGNTIYF	TGTGCCAGCAGCGTAGCTGGACAGGGGGGCGGAAACACCATATATTTT
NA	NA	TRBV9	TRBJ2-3	CASSVGSEDTQYF	TGTGCCAGCAGCGTAGGCAGCGAGGATACGCAGTATTTT
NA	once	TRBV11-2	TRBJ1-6	CASSLTSSYNSPLHF	TGTGCCAGCAGCTTAACAAGCTCCTATAATTCACCCCTCCACTTT
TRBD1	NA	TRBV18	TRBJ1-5	CASSDDRVQPQHF	TGTGCCAGCTCGGACGACAGGGTCCAGCCCCAGCATTTT
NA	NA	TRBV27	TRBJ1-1	CASSLEGQGNTEAFF	TGTGCCAGCAGTTTGGAGGGGCAGGGGAACACTGAAGCTTTCTTT
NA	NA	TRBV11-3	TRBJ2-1	CASSLVREQFF	TGTGCCAGCAGCTTAGTGAGAGAGCAGTTCTTC
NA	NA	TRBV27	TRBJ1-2	CASSLSGGRYGYTF	TGTGCCAGCAGTTTATCGGGAGGGAGGTATGGCTACACCTTC
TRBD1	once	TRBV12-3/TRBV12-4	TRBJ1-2	CASTPDRDYGYTF	TGTGCCAGCACCCCGGACAGGGACTATGGCTACACCTTC
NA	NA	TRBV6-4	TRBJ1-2	CASSVREGEYGYTF	TGTGCCAGCAGTGTTAGGGAGGGAGAGTATGGCTACACCTTC
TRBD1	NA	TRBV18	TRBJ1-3	CASSPIPGQGASGNTIYF	TGTGCCAGCTCACCAATACCGGGACAGGGGGCTTCTGGAAACACCATATATTTT
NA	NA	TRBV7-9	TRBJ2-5	CASSTRGGTQYF	TGTGCCAGCAGCACCCGAGGTGGGACCCAGTACTTC
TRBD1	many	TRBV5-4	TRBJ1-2	CASSPQGAYGYTF	TGTGCCAGCAGCCCACAGGGGGCCTATGGCTACACCTTC
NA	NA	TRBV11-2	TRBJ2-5	CASSLARVRETQYF	TGTGCCAGCAGCTTGGCCAGGGTACGGGAGACCCAGTACTTC
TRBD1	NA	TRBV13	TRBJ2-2	CASSLGGGQGGTGELFF	TGTGCCAGCAGCTTAGGAGGGGGACAGGGAGGCACCGGGGAGCTGTTTTTT
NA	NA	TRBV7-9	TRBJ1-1	CASSLGQITEAFF	TGTGCCAGCAGCTTAGGGCAGATCACTGAAGCTTTCTTT
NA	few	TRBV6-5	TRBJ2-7	CASRTVYEQYF	TGTGCCAGCCGTACAGTCTACGAGCAGTACTTC
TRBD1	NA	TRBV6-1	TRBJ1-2	CASSEPGTASGGYGYTF	TGTGCCAGCAGTGAACCCGGGACAGCTTCTGGGGGCTATGGCTACACCTTC